This TCR beta chain was sequenced during a study of T cell repertoires in cytomegalovirus infection. Worth noting for this clonotype: A much bigger clone sits one base away, suggesting this may be a read error.

TCRdb ran MiXCR on the reads and lists one entry per CDR3 protein. This sample yields some 400,000 distinct CDR3 sequences, of which under 40% are seen a single time; roughly an eighth belongs to the top ten. V was pared by 2 bases and J by 0 bases, with 9 bases between. This CDR3 comprises 15 residues. Germline V lookup: CDR1 SGHTA, CDR2 FQGNSA. This chain joins TRBV7-2 and TRBJ2-3; D not resolved. The sample taken for sequencing was PBMCs. This TCR was sampled from a human donor in good health (CMV status not recorded). Some clones in this sample may be carry-over from other donors' samples. The CDR3 DNA reads as TGTGCCAGCAGCTTACATGGCCCTAGCACAGATACGCAGTATTTT. Its protein product is CASSLHGPSTDTQYF.